The 31 T cell receptor beta chains presented below share a single source sample, sequenced in a study of PD-L1 blockade in urothelial cancer. Libraries were prepared by immunoSEQ multiplex PCR; TCRdb keeps only in-frame clonotypes and omits some of them. The repertoire has over 70,000 clones, approximately 82% of them found once; the top ten carry roughly 8%. Time point here: peripheral blood 6 weeks after treatment start. This specimen was PBMCs, taken around atezolizumab (anti-PD-L1) treatment. Source of these receptors: a man in his 70s with urothelial cancer.

V and J are TRBV4-1 and TRBJ1-5; 7 nucleotides line up with TRBD1. Unmatched junction bases numbered 5, after V lost 1 base and J lost 5 bases. There are 15 residues in the CDR3. Germline CDR1 reads MGHRA; CDR2 reads YSYEKL. In DNA, the CDR3 is TGCGCCAGCAGCCAAGGTCAGGGGGACTATCAGCCCCAGCATTTT. Protein: CASSQGQGDYQPQHF.

V is TRBV5-8 and J is TRBJ2-7; 8 positions match TRBD1. Per germline, CDR1 SGHTS and CDR2 YDEGEE. The J segment lost 1 base and the V segment lost 6 bases, leaving 6 bases of the junction unmatched. This CDR3 region has 14 residues. DNA for the CDR3: TGTGCCAGCAACCAGGGACAGGAATCCTACGAGCAGTACTTC. Residues: CASNQGQESYEQYF.

The V gene is TRBV7-9, the J gene TRBJ1-6, with D unclear. V lost 3 bases to trimming and J lost 12 bases, with 15 bases between them. This CDR3 is 14 amino acids long. Germline V gives CDR1 SEHNR, CDR2 FQNEAQ (reference sequence). CDR3 sequence: CASSLETVTLPLHF. The CDR3 DNA reads TGTGCCAGCAGCTTGGAGACGGTAACGTTACCCCTCCACTTT. The full variable domain, with the rest looked up from reference TRBV7-9 and TRBJ1-6, is DTGVSQNPRHKITKRGQNVTFRCDPISEHNRLYWYRQTLGQGPEFLTYFQNEAQLEKSRLLSDRFSAERPKGSFSTLEIQRTEQGDSAMYLCASSLETVTLPLHFGNGTRLTVT.

This sequence joins TRBV14 and TRBJ1-6; D unclear. The germline CDR1 and CDR2 sequences are SGHDN and FVKESK. CDR3 length equals 13 residues. The V gene lost 4 bases and the J gene lost 10 bases, with 11 bases spanning the gap. The chain's CDR3 is CASSPTTGSPLHF. For the CDR3, the DNA is TGTGCCAGCAGCCCAACGACCGGGTCACCCCTCCACTTT.

V is TRBV19 and J is TRBJ1-1; D is possibly TRBD1 (5 bases). Per germline, CDR1 LNHDA and CDR2 SQIVND (reference sequence). Trimming took 5 bases from V and 5 from J, leaving 15 bases between them. The CDR3 length is 14 residues. Here the CDR3 DNA reads TGTGCCAGTAGTCTCGGGGGAGAGGCTACTGAAGCTTTCTTT. Amino acid sequence: CASSLGGEATEAFF.

This clone has just one count. V gene TRBV5-4 combines with J gene TRBJ2-1; TRBD2 might be the D (6 bases). Trimming stripped 7 bases from V and 0 bases from J, with 20 bases between. The germline gives CDR1 SGHNT, CDR2 YYREEE (reference sequence). The CDR3 extends over 17 amino acids. The CDR3 spells CASSLLRAGSSYNEQFF. CDR3 nucleotide sequence: TGTGCCAGCTCTCTCCTTAGAGCGGGTAGCTCCTACAATGAGCAGTTCTTC.

The J gene is TRBJ1-1, the V gene TRBV7-3; D not resolved. Trimming left V 3 bases short and J 2 bases short, with 7 bases between. The CDR3 is 13 residues long. CDR1 and CDR2 from the germline V gene are SGHTA and FQGTGA. CDR3 coding DNA: TGTGCCAGCAGCTTGGGAGAAAACACTGAAGCTTTCTTT. Amino acids: CASSLGENTEAFF.

V and J are TRBV9 and TRBJ2-1, with TRBD1 as a possible D gene (6 bases). Between the trimmed V and J ends, which lost 3 bases and 0 bases, there was a span of 16 bases. CDR1 and CDR2 from the germline V gene are SGDLS and YYNGEE. The CDR3 totals 17 residues. CDR3: CASSARLTGSSYNEQFF. The CDR3, as DNA: TGTGCCAGCAGCGCTCGACTCACAGGGAGCTCCTACAATGAGCAGTTCTTC.

The V and J genes are TRBV7-2 and TRBJ2-7; TRBD2 matches at 12 bases. The germline CDR1 and CDR2 sequences are SGHTA and FQGNSA. The CDR3 spans 15 residues. The ends lost 0 bases at V and 7 bases at J; junction bases unmatched: 4. The CDR3 is CASSLAPSGGAEQYF. CDR3 DNA: TGTGCCAGCAGCTTAGCTCCTAGCGGGGGGGCTGAGCAGTACTTC.

The rearrangement uses TRBV28 and TRBJ2-7, with D perhaps TRBD2 (7 bases). V lost 3 bases and J 12 bases, leaving 18 bases between the germline ends. Germline CDR1 reads MDHEN; CDR2 reads SYDVKM. The CDR3 totals 13 residues. CDR3 coding DNA: TGTGCCAGCAGTTTGGAGGGGAAGGGAGGGGGGTACTTC. The encoded protein is CASSLEGKGGGYF.

The chain links TRBV2 to TRBJ2-5; 9 positions match TRBD2. Germline assignment: CDR1 SNHLY and CDR2 FYNNEI. Losses at the gene ends were 4 bases for V and 4 bases for J; bases not matched to a gene: 7. This CDR3 has 15 amino acids. The DNA of the CDR3 is TGTGCCAGCAGTGCCAGCGGGGGGCCCCCAGAGACCCAGTACTTC. Translating gives CASSASGGPPETQYF.

V is TRBV4-1 and J is TRBJ1-5, with D possibly being TRBD1 (5 bases). CDR1 is MGHRA and CDR2 is YSYEKL in the germline V gene. The CDR3 covers 17 residues. V was clipped by 0 bases and J by 6 bases, with 18 bases between them. The CDR3 here is CASSQDGASPWVQPQHF. CDR3 nucleotides: TGCGCCAGCAGCCAAGATGGGGCATCTCCCTGGGTTCAGCCCCAGCATTTT.

There are a few counts of this clone. The CDR3 here is CASSLAGLAIETQYF. In DNA, the CDR3 is TGTGCCAGCAGCTTGGCCGGACTAGCGATCGAGACCCAGTACTTC. V gene TRBV5-4 combines with J gene TRBJ2-5, with 9 bases that match TRBD2. V lost 0 bases, J lost 5 bases, and 5 bases stayed unmatched. The CDR3 spans 15 residues. Germline V gives CDR1 SGHNT, CDR2 YYREEE (reference sequence). Looking up the rest from reference TRBV5-4 and TRBJ2-5 gives the full variable domain: ETGVTQSPTHLIKTRGQQVTLRCSSQSGHNTVSWYQQALGQGPQFIFQYYREEENGRGNFPPRFSGLQFPNYSSELNVNALELDDSALYLCASSLAGLAIETQYFGPGTRLLVL.

The V call is TRBV30, the J call TRBJ2-5; 10 bases align to TRBD1. This CDR3 has 15 residues. V was pared by 0 bases and J by 5 bases, with 6 bases of the junction left unmatched. Germline V gene sequence: CDR1 GTSNPN, CDR2 SVGIG (reference sequence). The CDR3 is CAWSVPGQGRETQYF. The CDR3 nucleotides are TGTGCCTGGAGTGTTCCGGGACAGGGGAGGGAGACCCAGTACTTC.

The chain carries TRBV7-6 and TRBJ2-7; maybe TRBD1 (7 bases). The CDR3 has 19 amino acids. Germline V lookup: CDR1 SGHVS, CDR2 FNYEAQ. The V end was cut by 8 bases, the J end by 0 bases, with 29 bases between. CDR3 residues: CASASKGGGDHSASYEQYF. CDR3 DNA sequence: TGTGCCAGCGCGAGTAAAGGAGGGGGCGACCACTCGGCCTCCTACGAGCAGTACTTC.

The chain couples TRBV11-2 to TRBJ2-7; the match to TRBD1 covers 8 bases. V shed 5 bases and J 3 bases; nucleotides not matched to a gene: 12. Germline loops: CDR1 SGHAT, CDR2 FQNNGV. This CDR3 contains 16 residues. The CDR3 reads CASSRPGTGGGYEQYF. For the CDR3, the DNA is TGTGCCAGCAGCCGTCCCGGGACAGGCGGCGGCTACGAGCAGTACTTC.

V gene TRBV10-3 combines with J gene TRBJ1-5, with D tentatively TRBD1 (6 bases). Trimming left V 3 bases short and J 6 bases short, with 12 bases between. The CDR3 loop spans 14 amino acids. The germline gives CDR1 ENHRY, CDR2 SYGVKD. CDR3 sequence: CAISEARGSQPQHF. CDR3 sequence (DNA): TGTGCCATCAGTGAAGCCAGGGGTTCTCAGCCCCAGCATTTT.

This clone was observed a single time. This rearrangement joins TRBV2 to TRBJ1-1; D remains ambiguous. The germline V gene encodes CDR1 SNHLY and CDR2 FYNNEI. Trimming shortened V by 11 bases and J by 0 bases, and 13 bases separated the two germline ends. The CDR3 runs to 13 residues. CDR3 region: CALEGLMNTEAFF. CDR3 coding DNA: TGTGCCCTGGAGGGCCTTATGAACACTGAAGCTTTCTTT.

The V gene is TRBV11-1, the J gene TRBJ1-3; 10 nucleotides line up with TRBD1. V lost 8 bases and J lost 2; bases outside the gene matches: 6. The CDR3 totals 15 residues. Germline V gene sequence: CDR1 SGHAT, CDR2 FQDESV (reference sequence). The CDR3 protein is CASRQDRGPGNTIYF. DNA of the CDR3: TGTGCCAGCCGCCAAGACAGGGGGCCTGGAAACACCATATATTTT.

As DNA, the CDR3 is TGTGCCAGCTTTCGGCGCGGGAGGGTACAGTGTGAGGTAAGAAATGAGCAGTTCTTC. It codes for CASFRRGRVQCEVRNEQFF. The chain uses TRBV7-8 and TRBJ2-1, with TRBD2 matching 9 bases. The CDR3 runs 19 residues. The trim removed 8 bases at V and 7 bases at J, leaving 24 bases unmatched. Per the germline V gene, CDR1 is SGHVS and CDR2 is FQNEAQ.

The chain joins TRBV15 to TRBJ1-3; D gene unclear. Germline V gene lookup returns CDR1 LNHNV and CDR2 YYDKDF (reference sequence). The CDR3 is made up of 18 amino acids. Trimming removed 0 bases at V and 0 bases at J, with 15 bases between. The CDR3 reads CATSRERESGRSGNTIYF. The CDR3 region has the DNA TGTGCCACCAGCAGAGAAAGGGAGAGCGGTCGCTCTGGAAACACCATATATTTT. The full variable domain, its missing parts supplied by reference TRBV15 and TRBJ1-3, is DAMVIQNPRYQVTQFGKPVTLSCSQTLNHNVMYWYQQKSSQAPKLLFHYYDKDFNNEADTPDNFQSRRPNTSFCFLDIRSPGLGDTAMYLCATSRERESGRSGNTIYFGEGSWLTVV.

The V and J genes are TRBV30 and TRBJ2-2; no definite D call. The CDR3 consists of 15 residues. V lost 1 base and J 1 base, leaving 10 bases between the germline ends. The germline CDR1 and CDR2 sequences are GTSNPN and SVGIG (reference sequence). DNA for the CDR3: TGTGCCTGGAGTGGGTTCACGGGGAACACCGGGGAGCTGTTTTTT. Protein: CAWSGFTGNTGELFF.

The chain has TRBV7-2 and TRBJ2-2; tentatively, D is TRBD1 (6 bases). The CDR3 is 16 residues long. The V and J ends lost 4 bases and 0 bases respectively, with 12 bases between them. In germline, CDR1 is SGHTA, CDR2 FQGNSA. The CDR3 protein is CASSSGTPANTGELFF. Here the CDR3 DNA reads TGTGCCAGCAGCTCCGGGACACCCGCGAACACCGGGGAGCTGTTTTTT. The full variable domain, its missing parts supplied by reference TRBV7-2 and TRBJ2-2, is GAGVSQSPSNKVTEKGKDVELRCDPISGHTALYWYRQSLGQGLEFLIYFQGNSAPDKSGLPSDRFSAERTGGSVSTLTIQRTQQEDSAVYLCASSSGTPANTGELFFGEGSRLTVL.

The sample holds one count of this clone. The rearrangement joins TRBV12-5 to TRBJ2-7, with a tentative D call TRBD1 (6 bases). V was pared by 1 base and J by 2 bases, with 15 bases between. The CDR3 consists of 16 residues. Germline loops: CDR1 LGHNT, CDR2 FRNRAP. The CDR3 bases are TGTGCTAGTGGTTTGGAAATTGGGGACAACGCCTACGAGCAGTACTTC. It is translated as CASGLEIGDNAYEQYF.

This clone was seen only a few times. This rearrangement joins TRBV23-1 to TRBJ1-1; possibly TRBD1 for D (5 bases). TRBV23-1 is an ORF, with its function uncertain. Trimming removed 4 bases at V and 5 bases at J, with 14 bases between. This CDR3 has 14 residues. CDR3 sequence (DNA): TGCGCCAGCAGTCTCCAGGGTCTCGGTACTGAAGCTTTCTTT. Its protein product is CASSLQGLGTEAFF.

The genes are TRBV5-5 and TRBJ1-5; TRBD1 is a possible D gene (5 bases). The CDR3 runs 15 residues. The V end lost 0 bases, the J end lost 9 bases, and 16 bases lay between the germline ends. In germline, CDR1 is SGHKS, CDR2 YYEKEE (reference sequence). DNA of the CDR3: TGTGCCAGCAGCTTGGAGGCAGGGCCCCCTCGGCCCCAGCATTTT. This translates into CASSLEAGPPRPQHF.

The chain employs TRBV4-2 and TRBJ2-5; 10 bases map to TRBD2. The CDR3 covers 15 residues. Per the germline V gene, CDR1 is LGHNA and CDR2 is YNFKEQ. After removal of 4 bases from V and 0 bases from J, the junction contained 2 bases not matched to a gene. CDR3 bases: TGTGCCAGCAGCCCCGGGACTAGCGACCAAGAGACCCAGTACTTC. It is translated as CASSPGTSDQETQYF.

This chain uses TRBV14 with TRBJ2-7, with D perhaps TRBD1 (6 bases). Trimming took off 4 bases at V and 7 bases at J, with 14 bases between the two ends. The V gene's germline CDR1 is SGHDN and CDR2 FVKESK. This CDR3 is 13 amino acids long. CDR3 DNA sequence: TGTGCCAGCAGCCCTCGGACAGAGGGTGAGCAGTACTTC. This encodes CASSPRTEGEQYF. The full variable domain, its missing parts supplied by reference TRBV14 and TRBJ2-7, is EAGVTQFPSHSVIEKGQTVTLRCDPISGHDNLYWYRRVMGKEIKFLLHFVKESKQDESGMPNNRFLAERTGGTYSTLKVQPAELEDSGVYFCASSPRTEGEQYFGPGTRLTVT.

The V and J genes are TRBV7-2 and TRBJ2-3, with 7 nucleotides matching TRBD2. The ends lost 1 base at V and 6 bases at J; junction bases unmatched: 4. Germline CDR1 SGHTA, CDR2 FQGNSA. The CDR3 length is 14 residues. CDR3 DNA: TGTGCCAGCAGCTTAGGACCCGGGGGGGATACGCAGTATTTT. Protein sequence: CASSLGPGGDTQYF.

V and J are TRBV5-8 and TRBJ2-1, with D possibly matching TRBD2 (5 bases). Trimming took 0 bases from V and 7 from J, leaving 5 bases between them. There are 12 residues in the CDR3. The germline V gene encodes CDR1 SGHTS and CDR2 YDEGEE. CDR3 loop: CASSLVANEQFF. The CDR3, as DNA: TGTGCCAGCAGCTTGGTAGCGAATGAGCAGTTCTTC.

As concerns this clone: At one end the junction does not follow the germline gene, possibly because of a read error. CDR3 protein: CASSILIIPTGAF. CDR3 in DNA: TGTGCCAGCAGCATATTAATAATCCCGACAGGAGCCTTC. The chain carries TRBV5-5 and TRBJ1-2, with a possible D match to TRBD1 (6 bases). The CDR3 spans 13 residues. Germline lookup yields CDR1 SGHKS and CDR2 YYEKEE (reference sequence).